This T cell receptor (beta chain) was identified in a study of T cells in Graves' hyperthyroidism and ophthalmopathy. Disease lasting under 3 months, a NOSPECS grade of at least 4, and a Clinical Activity Score of at least 3 were features of the ophthalmopathy patients. It was around 10 ml of fresh peripheral blood that supplied the PBMCs. It was RNA transcripts that yielded the amplified TCR beta CDR3 regions. Primed by the HTBI set, a first-round RT-PCR was run on the TCR CDR3. One entry per CDR3 protein, called by TCRdb with MiXCR from the multiplex PCR reads. Of 640,000 or so distinct CDR3 sequences listed, approximately 14% are singletons. This clonotype was detected ten times or more. This CDR3 spans 15 amino acids. Germline assignment: CDR1 MNHEY and CDR2 SMNVEV (reference sequence). V lost 3 bases and J lost 4, with 16 bases in between.

This receptor was taken from a woman aged 18-29 years with Graves' ophthalmopathy. J is TRBJ2-7 and V is TRBV27; TRBD1 might be the D (6 bases). The sequenced material came from blood. CDR3 nucleotides: TGTGCCAGCAGTTTTAACAGGGTGGGGGATTACGAGCAGTACTTC. Its translation: CASSFNRVGDYEQYF.